What follows are 18 T cell receptor beta chains derived from one specimen sequenced in a study of T cell changes during pregnancy in multiple sclerosis. The repertoire was sequenced with immunoSEQ multiplex PCR; TCRdb's copy has only in-frame clones and lacks some. The sample holds 60,000 to 75,000 clones, over 75% seen once. The sequences come from peripheral blood, collected before pregnancy. The origin of the receptors is a female donor with multiple sclerosis, enrolled in a pregnancy study.

V usage is TRBV27 and J usage is TRBJ1-1; D call uncertain. V was shortened by 2 bases and J by 2 bases, with 12 bases between the two germline ends. The length of the CDR3 is 15 residues. Per the germline V gene, CDR1 is MNHEY and CDR2 is SMNVEV (reference sequence). CDR3 DNA sequence: TGTGCCAGCAGTTTACAGTCTGCGGTAAACACTGAAGCTTTCTTT. Translated: CASSLQSAVNTEAFF.

CDR3 DNA: TGTGCCAGCAGCTCGGTGGCAGGGGTCAATGAGCAGTTCTTC. Amino acids: CASSSVAGVNEQFF. This chain joins TRBV5-5 and TRBJ2-1, with a weak D call TRBD1 (6 bases). Trimming shortened V by 3 bases and J by 6 bases, and 13 bases separated the two germline ends. The CDR3 covers 14 residues. Looked up from germline, CDR1 is SGHKS and CDR2 is YYEKEE (reference sequence).

CDR3 DNA sequence: TGCGCCAGCAGCTTCTTAGGGACAGGGGGCACAGATACGCAGTATTTT. Its translation is CASSFLGTGGTDTQYF. The chain recombines TRBV4-1 with TRBJ2-3, with 10 bases that match TRBD1. CDR3 length: 16 residues. Trimming removed 5 bases from V and 1 base from J; junction bases left unmatched: 6. Per germline, CDR1 MGHRA and CDR2 YSYEKL.

CDR3 DNA sequence: TGTGCCAGCAGCTTCCCCTTCGGAGCTGACTATGGCTACACCTTC. Translating gives CASSFPFGADYGYTF. The rearrangement uses TRBV5-4 and TRBJ1-2; D is unresolved. Germline assignment: CDR1 SGHNT and CDR2 YYREEE (reference sequence). V dropped 2 bases and J dropped 3 bases, with 14 bases sitting between them. This CDR3 is built from 15 residues.

This rearrangement joins TRBV18 to TRBJ1-1, with TRBD1 matching 7 bases. Per germline, CDR1 KGHSH and CDR2 LQKENI. Trimming took 4 bases from V and 10 from J; bases not matched to a gene: 15. This CDR3 is built from 15 residues. CDR3 sequence: CASSLSRQGESRAFF. For the CDR3, the DNA is TGTGCCAGCTCACTATCCAGACAGGGTGAGTCGCGAGCTTTCTTT.

As DNA, the CDR3 is TGCGCCAGCAGCCAAGATCAAGGACAGGGATTAGATACGCAGTATTTT. It specifies CASSQDQGQGLDTQYF. The chain has TRBV4-1 and TRBJ2-3, with 8 bases fitting TRBD1. CDR3 length: 16 residues. Looked up from germline, CDR1 is MGHRA and CDR2 is YSYEKL. Trimming at V came to 0 bases and at J to 5 bases, leaving 7 bases not matched to a gene.

This clone was counted a single time. J is TRBJ1-5 and V is TRBV7-2; TRBD1 aligns across 8 bases. Germline trimming cut 2 bases from V and 6 bases from J; bases unmatched to any gene: 3. This CDR3 has 14 residues. Germline loops: CDR1 SGHTA, CDR2 FQGNSA. CDR3 amino acids: CASSLQGAGQPQHF. CDR3 nucleotides: TGTGCCAGCAGCTTACAGGGGGCGGGTCAGCCCCAGCATTTT.

This chain uses TRBV5-1 with TRBJ1-1, with TRBD1 matching 7 bases. Trimming cost V 4 bases and J 7 bases; bases outside gene matches: 10. From germline, CDR1 is SGHRS and CDR2 YFSETQ. The CDR3 length is 14 residues. The CDR3 nucleotides are TGCGCCAGCAGCCGCGACAGGGCCCTTGGTGAAGCTTTCTTT. It specifies CASSRDRALGEAFF. The entire variable domain, with the rest obtained from reference TRBV5-1 and TRBJ1-1, is as follows: KAGVTQTPRYLIKTRGQQVTLSCSPISGHRSVSWYQQTPGQGLQFLFEYFSETQRNKGNFPGRFSGRQFSNSRSEMNVSTLELGDSALYLCASSRDRALGEAFFGQGTRLTVV.

The sample holds one count of this clone. V is TRBV7-9 and J is TRBJ1-1, with a weak D call TRBD1 (6 bases). V was pared by 5 bases and J by 0 bases, with 7 bases between. Per germline, CDR1 SEHNR and CDR2 FQNEAQ (reference sequence). This CDR3 region has 13 residues. CDR3 coding DNA: TGTGCCAGCAGCGAGGGGGTGAACACTGAAGCTTTCTTT. Translation gives CASSEGVNTEAFF.

V usage is TRBV2 and J usage is TRBJ2-7; D may be TRBD1 (6 bases). Germline V gives CDR1 SNHLY, CDR2 FYNNEI. This CDR3 contains 14 residues. Trimming took 4 bases from V and 4 from J, leaving 14 bases between them. Here the CDR3 DNA reads TGTGCCAGCAGTGTGGCAGGGGCAGGTTACGAGCAGTACTTC. Amino acids: CASSVAGAGYEQYF.

V is TRBV6-5 and J is TRBJ2-7; D perhaps matches TRBD2 (5 bases). Trimming pared 8 bases from V and 1 base from J, leaving 15 bases between. Per the germline V gene, CDR1 is MNHEY and CDR2 is SVGAGI. The CDR3 is 14 amino acids. CDR3 amino acids: CASSPMVASYEQYF. In DNA form, the CDR3 reads TGTGCCAGCTCCCCAATGGTAGCGTCCTACGAGCAGTACTTC.

The gene calls are TRBV9 and TRBJ2-3; TRBD1 is a possible D gene (6 bases). The CDR3 loop spans 15 amino acids. The V end was cut by 2 bases, the J end by 4 bases, with 14 bases between. Germline V CDR1 and CDR2: SGDLS, YYNGEE. The CDR3 DNA is TGTGCCAGCAGCGTTCTGGGGGCAGGGGCAGATACGCAGTATTTT. Protein product: CASSVLGAGADTQYF.

The rearrangement links TRBV6-1 to TRBJ1-5, with 7 nucleotides matching TRBD1. The CDR3 has 13 residues. Looked up from germline, CDR1 is MNHNS and CDR2 is SASEGT. V lost 3 bases and J lost 6; bases outside the gene matches: 2. The CDR3 is CASSDTGAQPQHF. The CDR3 nucleotides read TGTGCCAGCAGTGATACAGGGGCTCAGCCCCAGCATTTT.

This sequence joins TRBV29-1 and TRBJ2-3, with TRBD1 identical over 9 bases. The V gene's germline CDR1 is SQVTM and CDR2 ANQGSEA. This CDR3 has 15 amino acids. Unmatched junction bases numbered 8, after V lost 3 bases and J lost 4 bases. CDR3 nucleotide sequence: TGCAGCGTTGAGACCGGGACAGGGTATCCAGATACGCAGTATTTT. Its translation is CSVETGTGYPDTQYF.

The chain couples TRBV15 to TRBJ1-1, with D perhaps matching TRBD1 (5 bases). Germline V gene sequence: CDR1 LNHNV, CDR2 YYDKDF (reference sequence). This CDR3 region has 17 residues. V shed 0 bases and J shed 0 bases, with 14 bases lying between them. The CDR3 DNA is TGTGCCACCAGCAGAGATTCCCTTACAGGCATGAACACTGAAGCTTTCTTT. Translated: CATSRDSLTGMNTEAFF. The full variable domain, its missing parts supplied by reference TRBV15 and TRBJ1-1, is DAMVIQNPRYQVTQFGKPVTLSCSQTLNHNVMYWYQQKSSQAPKLLFHYYDKDFNNEADTPDNFQSRRPNTSFCFLDIRSPGLGDTAMYLCATSRDSLTGMNTEAFFGQGTRLTVV.

J is TRBJ1-5 and V is TRBV5-1; possibly TRBD1 for D (5 bases). Trimming pared 0 bases from V and 0 bases from J, leaving 7 bases between. The germline CDR1 and CDR2 sequences are SGHRS and YFSETQ. This CDR3 contains 15 residues. The CDR3 loop is CASSLGRVSNQPQHF. CDR3 sequence (DNA): TGCGCCAGCAGCTTGGGCAGGGTTAGCAATCAGCCCCAGCATTTT. Looking up the rest from reference TRBV5-1 and TRBJ1-5 gives the full variable domain: KAGVTQTPRYLIKTRGQQVTLSCSPISGHRSVSWYQQTPGQGLQFLFEYFSETQRNKGNFPGRFSGRQFSNSRSEMNVSTLELGDSALYLCASSLGRVSNQPQHFGDGTRLSIL.

The J gene is TRBJ1-6, the V gene TRBV7-9; 9 bases agree with TRBD1. Germline V gene data show CDR1 as SEHNR and CDR2 as FQNEAQ (reference sequence). The CDR3 consists of 15 residues. With V trimmed by 3 bases and J by 6 bases, 3 bases remained unmatched. CDR3: CASSFGQGFNSPLHF. CDR3 coding DNA: TGTGCCAGCAGCTTCGGACAGGGGTTTAATTCACCCCTCCACTTT.

This chain joins TRBV6-4 and TRBJ2-2; 7 nucleotides align to TRBD1. The CDR3 consists of 16 residues. Looked up from germline, CDR1 is MRHNA and CDR2 is SNTAGT. Losses at the gene ends were 4 bases for V and 6 bases for J; bases not matched to a gene: 11. The CDR3 sequence is CASSVSLDRRAGELFF. DNA of the CDR3: TGTGCCAGCAGTGTATCGTTGGACAGGCGGGCCGGGGAGCTGTTTTTT.